Below, 3 T cell receptor beta chains from the same sample are listed, as sequenced in a study of shared clonotypes between healthy human individuals. Using immunoSEQ multiplex PCR, the repertoire was profiled, and TCRdb retains in-frame clones only, with some absent. The data show under 700,000 clones, approximately 96% seen once. CD45RO-negative, CCR7-selected cells formed the naive CD8 fraction, which excluded terminally differentiated effector memory CD45RA+ cells. Sequenced sample: naive CD8+ T cells sorted from blood. The origin of the receptors is a woman in her twenties or thirties in good health.

Turning to this clone: The sample holds other DNA sequences that translate to the same CDR3. CDR3 DNA: TGTGCCAGCAGTTTTGGGTACGAGCAGTACTTC. This translates into CASSFGYEQYF. The chain is built from TRBV27 and TRBJ2-7; D is undetermined. CDR3 length: 11 residues. CDR1 is MNHEY and CDR2 is SMNVEV in the germline V gene (reference sequence). The ends were cut back, 3 bases at V and 4 bases at J, with 4 bases in the middle.

The chain recombines TRBV5-6 with TRBJ1-5; a possible D gene is TRBD1 (6 bases). There are 15 residues in the CDR3. Looked up from germline, CDR1 is SGHDT and CDR2 is YYEEEE. The V gene lost 2 bases and the J gene lost 2 bases, with 11 bases spanning the gap. The CDR3 DNA reads TGTGCCAGCAGCTTAGGGGGGGTCGGCAATCAGCCCCAGCATTTT. It is translated as CASSLGGVGNQPQHF. The full variable domain, with the rest looked up from reference TRBV5-6 and TRBJ1-5, is DAGVTQSPTHLIKTRGQQVTLRCSPKSGHDTVSWYQQALGQGPQFIFQYYEEEERQRGNFPDRFSGHQFPNYSSELNVNALLLGDSALYLCASSLGGVGNQPQHFGDGTRLSIL.

The V gene is TRBV4-1, the J gene TRBJ1-5, with no clear D. The V gene's germline CDR1 is MGHRA and CDR2 YSYEKL. The V gene lost 1 base and the J gene lost 4 bases, with 5 bases spanning the gap. The CDR3 runs 13 residues. The CDR3 region is CASSQVGNQPQHF. CDR3 DNA sequence: TGCGCCAGCAGCCAAGTAGGGAATCAGCCCCAGCATTTT.